This T cell receptor (beta chain) is drawn from a study of OX40 agonist ivuxolimab in advanced cancers. Findings of the study overall: Antigen specificity remained undetermined for the expanded peripheral T cells.

V lost 4 bases, J lost 3 bases, and 16 bases lay in between. CDR3 size: 15 residues. Germline V lookup: CDR1 SGDLS, CDR2 YYNGEE. Exclusion applied to patients with autoimmune disease history or systemic immunosuppression. The investigators sampled blood at baseline, at cycle 4 day 1, and at cycle 7 day 1. Worth noting for this clone: The antigen is unknown.

Generated by immunoSEQ multiplex PCR, the TCRdb table keeps only in-frame clones and is missing some. In the table there are some 27,000 clones, almost 80% of which are singletons. The V gene is TRBV9, the J gene TRBJ2-5; D might be TRBD1 or TRBD2, each matching 6 bases. The sample consisted of CD4+ or CD8+ T cells sorted from blood, taken in a trial of the OX40 agonist ivuxolimab. This TCR came from an adult with an advanced solid tumor such as melanoma, head and neck, liver or kidney cancer. The CDR3, as DNA: TGTGCCAGCAGCCCCTCGGGGGCTTATAAAGAGACCCAGTACTTC. It encodes CASSPSGAYKETQYF.